The 4 T cell receptor beta chains given below trace back to one sample, sequenced in a study of STAT3 mutations in large granular lymphocyte leukemia. The antigens of these receptors remain unknown. Assay used: immunoSEQ multiplex PCR; TCRdb lists only in-frame clones, some missing. Among some 9,800 clones listed, 92% were seen once. General study results and limits: Every T-LGLL patient had at least one immunodominant TCRbeta clonotype.

Sample: peripheral blood mononuclear cells. Every receptor here comes from a man in his 60s with T-cell large granular lymphocyte leukemia. Some clones in this sample may be carry-over from other donors' samples.

This clone was observed a handful of times. The chain has TRBV5-4 and TRBJ1-5; weak D call: TRBD1 (6 bases). V shed 7 bases and J shed 5 bases, with 16 bases lying between them. The germline gives CDR1 SGHNT, CDR2 YYREEE (reference sequence). The CDR3 sequence is 14 residues long. CDR3: CASQGTSKYQPQHF. The DNA for the CDR3 is TGTGCCAGCCAAGGGACAAGCAAATATCAGCCCCAGCATTTT.

This clone was seen a single time. The rearrangement uses TRBV7-2 and TRBJ1-2; 9 nucleotides line up with TRBD1. From germline, CDR1 is SGHTA and CDR2 FQGNSA. This CDR3 has 13 residues. The junction had 2 bases not matched to a gene; V was cut back by 1 base and J by 8 bases. The CDR3 DNA follows: TGTGCCAGCAGCTTAGGGACAGGGGACGGCTACACCTTC. This sequence encodes CASSLGTGDGYTF.

The chain links TRBV27 to TRBJ2-7; 7 bases align to TRBD1. In germline, CDR1 is MNHEY, CDR2 SMNVEV (reference sequence). Unmatched junction bases numbered 10, after V lost 5 bases and J lost 6 bases. The CDR3 runs 14 residues. The CDR3: CASSGLRTGLEQYF. The CDR3 nucleotides are TGTGCCAGCAGTGGTCTTAGGACAGGTCTCGAGCAGTACTTC.

The chain is built from TRBV6-1 and TRBJ2-5; 9 nucleotides agree with TRBD1. The CDR3 is 14 residues long. Germline V gives CDR1 MNHNS, CDR2 SASEGT. J gave up 3 bases and V 4 bases, and 3 bases lay outside the gene matches. The CDR3 sequence is CASSGDRVKETQYF. CDR3 DNA: TGTGCCAGCAGTGGGGACAGGGTAAAAGAGACCCAGTACTTC.